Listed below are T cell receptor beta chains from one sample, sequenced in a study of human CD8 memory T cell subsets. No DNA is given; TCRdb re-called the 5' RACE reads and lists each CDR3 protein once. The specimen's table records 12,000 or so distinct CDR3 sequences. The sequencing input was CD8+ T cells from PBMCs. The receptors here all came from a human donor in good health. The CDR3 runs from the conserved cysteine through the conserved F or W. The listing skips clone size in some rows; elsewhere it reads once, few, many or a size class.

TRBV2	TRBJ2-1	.	CASREGLAGPYNEQFF
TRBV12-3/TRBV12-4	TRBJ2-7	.	CASSPAGGSYEQYF
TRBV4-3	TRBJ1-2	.	CASKPSRAGGGYGYTF
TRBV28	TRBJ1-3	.	CASRPKTVGLSGNTIYF
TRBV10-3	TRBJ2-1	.	CAISDQTTNEQFF
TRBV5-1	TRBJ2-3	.	CASSQASGRVRDTQYF
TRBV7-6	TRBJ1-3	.	CASSLWTGLPSGNTIYF
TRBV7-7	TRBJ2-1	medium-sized	CASSLDGGAYNEQFF
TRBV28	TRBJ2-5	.	CASSLGGLTETQYF
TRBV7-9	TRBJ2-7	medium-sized	CASSGTSSYEQYF
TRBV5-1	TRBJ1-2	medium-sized	CASSLDQGYGYTF
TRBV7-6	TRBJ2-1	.	CASSLGTGYYNEQFF
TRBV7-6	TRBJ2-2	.	CASSFSTNTGELFF
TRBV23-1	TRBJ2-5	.	CASRQLAGYQETQYF
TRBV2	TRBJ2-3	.	CASKYGRDTQYF
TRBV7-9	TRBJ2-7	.	CASSLPAGQASYEQYF
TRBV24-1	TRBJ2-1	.	CATRGTNEQFF
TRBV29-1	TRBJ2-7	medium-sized	CSGGTGSSYEQYF
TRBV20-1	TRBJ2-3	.	CSAKPGQGTDTQYF
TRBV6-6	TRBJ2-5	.	CASSYLDLKETQYF
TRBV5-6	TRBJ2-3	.	CASSLAGTSPTDTQYF
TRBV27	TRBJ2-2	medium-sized	CASSPGTSGRELFF
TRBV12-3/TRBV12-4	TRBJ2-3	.	CASSFRRTDTQYF
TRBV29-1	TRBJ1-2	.	CSVEDGRGYHGYTF
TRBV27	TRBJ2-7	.	CASSSGHQPDEQYF
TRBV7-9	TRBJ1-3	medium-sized	CASSSTGSGNTIYF
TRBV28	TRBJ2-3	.	CASSFPAGLGTDTQYF
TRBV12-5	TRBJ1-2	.	CASDQDQGAWNYGYTF
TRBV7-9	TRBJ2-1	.	CASSVTSGYNEQFF
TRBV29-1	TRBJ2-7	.	CSVEMSSDRDSYEQYF
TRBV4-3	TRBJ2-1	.	CASSQEPGLAGGLNTYNEQFF
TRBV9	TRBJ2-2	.	CASSVDRGLDTGELFF
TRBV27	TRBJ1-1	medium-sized	CASKVPGTVGEAFF
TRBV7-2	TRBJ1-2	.	CASSFPDRFYGYTF
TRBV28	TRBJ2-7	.	CASLGLAASYEQYF
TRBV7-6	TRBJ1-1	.	CASSLSENTEAFF
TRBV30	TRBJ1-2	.	CAWRPTGTRPNYGYTF
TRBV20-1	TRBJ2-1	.	CSARDQDAGLYYNEQFF
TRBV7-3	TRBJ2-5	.	CASSLLGQETQYF
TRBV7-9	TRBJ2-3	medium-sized	CASSGWTSGRADTQYF
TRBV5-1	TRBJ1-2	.	CASSFGQGPSNYGYTF
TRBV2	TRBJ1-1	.	CASTEGAFNTEAFF
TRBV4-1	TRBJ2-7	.	CASSQVRGGGYEQYF
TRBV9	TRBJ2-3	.	CASSVAGASSTDTQYF
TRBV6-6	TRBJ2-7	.	CASSYSLTPVDGGGYNYEQYF